Listed below are T cell receptor beta chains from one sample, sequenced in a study of cytomegalovirus exposure and HLA in healthy donors. Here immunoSEQ multiplex PCR was the method, and the copy in TCRdb shows in-frame clones only, minus some. The data contain about 88,000 clones, about two thirds of them singletons. Sequenced input: PBMCs. Receptors originate from a man aged 45 to 65 in good health and CMV-seronegative. CDR3s include the opening cysteine and the closing phenylalanine or tryptophan. Each record gives: clone size, J gene, D gene, V gene, CDR3 protein, CDR3 DNA. D genes are given only for firm matches. Only part of the rows carry a size: once, few, many, or a class if the clone is expanded.

>few|TRBJ1-2|.|TRBV7-2
CASSLLQGLDYGYTF
TGTGCCAGCAGCTTACTGCAGGGGCTCGACTATGGCTACACCTTC
>once|TRBJ2-5|.|TRBV5-1
CASSLQETQYF
TGCGCCAGCAGCCTTCAAGAGACCCAGTACTTC
>.|TRBJ1-2|.|TRBV6-1
CASSFTGSNYGYTF
TGTGCCAGCAGTTTTACCGGGTCTAACTATGGCTACACCTTC
>.|TRBJ1-5|TRBD1|TRBV18
CASSPRTGNQPQHF
TGTGCCAGCTCACCCCGGACAGGAAATCAGCCCCAGCATTTT
>.|TRBJ2-1|.|TRBV5-4
CASSGRGNEQFF
TGTGCCAGCAGCGGCAGGGGTAATGAGCAGTTCTTC
>.|TRBJ2-5|.|TRBV7-6
CASSSPEETQYF
TGTGCCAGCAGCTCTCCCGAAGAGACCCAGTACTTC
>.|TRBJ1-1|.|TRBV4-2
CASSQDSRTSTEAFF
TGTGCCAGCAGCCAAGACTCAAGGACAAGCACTGAAGCTTTCTTT
>.|TRBJ2-7|TRBD1|TRBV29-1
CSVAGQSPSSYEQYF
TGCAGCGTTGCGGGACAGAGCCCGAGCTCCTACGAGCAGTACTTC
>.|TRBJ2-1|.|TRBV15
CATSRVRRDNEQFF
TGTGCCACCAGCAGAGTTAGGAGAGACAATGAGCAGTTCTTC
>.|TRBJ2-1|.|TRBV5-1
CASSLYDRRSDEQFF
TGCGCCAGCAGCTTATATGACAGGCGTAGCGATGAGCAGTTCTTC
>.|TRBJ2-2|.|TRBV4-2
CASSQDKLGYGTGELFF
TGTGCCAGCAGCCAAGATAAACTAGGATATGGCACCGGGGAGCTGTTTTTT
>.|TRBJ2-5|TRBD2|TRBV18
CASSPASGGGTQYF
TGTGCCAGCTCACCGGCTAGCGGGGGCGGGACCCAGTACTTC
>.|TRBJ2-7|TRBD1|TRBV4-3
CASSQDRGAGTGDEQYF
TGCGCCAGCAGCCAAGATCGAGGTGCCGGGACAGGGGACGAGCAGTACTTC
>.|TRBJ2-3|TRBD1|TRBV5-1
CASSRDRGSTDTQYF
TGCGCCAGCAGCCGTGACAGGGGAAGCACAGATACGCAGTATTTT
>few|TRBJ2-2|TRBD1|TRBV7-9
CASSAVAQGIGELFF
TGTGCCAGCAGCGCCGTCGCACAGGGGATCGGGGAGCTGTTTTTT
>.|TRBJ2-1|.|TRBV12-5
CASGSQYNEQFF
TGTGCTAGTGGTTCTCAGTACAATGAGCAGTTCTTC
>few|TRBJ1-1|.|TRBV27
CASSDTGSPWAFF
TGTGCCAGCAGTGATACAGGGTCCCCGTGGGCTTTCTTT
>.|TRBJ1-1|.|TRBV7-6
CASSLIMNTEAFF
TGTGCCAGCAGCTTAATTATGAACACTGAAGCTTTCTTT
>.|TRBJ2-1|TRBD2|TRBV5-1
CASSQGLAGYNEQFF
TGCGCCAGCAGCCAGGGACTAGCGGGATACAATGAGCAGTTCTTC
>.|TRBJ2-5|TRBD2|TRBV5-4
CASSVKTGTSGFGETQYF
TGTGCCAGCAGCGTAAAAACCGGGACTAGCGGGTTTGGGGAGACCCAGTACTTC
>.|TRBJ1-4|.|TRBV2
CASSFAGAGKLFF
TGTGCCAGCAGCTTCGCAGGGGCCGGAAAACTGTTTTTT
>.|TRBJ2-1|.|TRBV7-9
CASSQGTASYNEQFF
TGTGCCAGCAGCCAAGGGACTGCGTCCTACAATGAGCAGTTCTTC
>.|TRBJ1-3|.|TRBV7-9
CASSPPSSGNTIYF
TGTGCCAGCAGCCCGCCTAGTTCTGGAAACACCATATATTTT
>.|TRBJ2-2|.|TRBV11-2
CASSRGTRGVELFF
TGTGCCAGCAGCCGCGGGACTCGGGGTGTTGAGCTGTTTTTT
>.|TRBJ2-1|TRBD1|TRBV7-8
CASSLAVQGVDNEQFF
TGTGCCAGCAGCTTAGCTGTACAGGGGGTAGACAATGAGCAGTTCTTC
>.|TRBJ1-4|TRBD1|TRBV4-3
CASSQDQGPQGYEKLFF
TGCGCCAGCAGCCAAGATCAGGGCCCACAGGGGTATGAAAAACTGTTTTTT
>.|TRBJ1-6|.|TRBV9
CASSPLGGQGINSPLHF
TGTGCCAGCAGCCCCCTGGGCGGGCAGGGGATTAATTCACCCCTCCACTTT
>.|TRBJ2-1|.|TRBV7-9
CASSHGVSYNEQFF
TGTGCCAGCAGTCACGGGGTTTCCTACAATGAGCAGTTCTTC
>.|TRBJ2-1|TRBD2|TRBV7-2
CASSLDLAGRVQFF
TGTGCCAGCAGCTTAGACCTAGCGGGGCGAGTACAGTTCTTC
>.|TRBJ1-1|.|TRBV2
CASSEQANTEAFF
TGTGCCAGCAGTGAGCAGGCTAACACTGAAGCTTTCTTT
>.|TRBJ2-5|TRBD2|TRBV2
CASSGTSGPQETQYF
TGTGCCAGCAGCGGGACTAGCGGACCCCAAGAGACCCAGTACTTC
>few|TRBJ1-2|TRBD1|TRBV30
CARDRRNYGYTF
TGTGCCAGGGACAGGAGAAACTATGGCTACACCTTC
>.|TRBJ2-1|TRBD2|TRBV27
CASCRTSGLYNEQFF
TGTGCCAGCTGCCGAACTAGCGGGCTTTACAATGAGCAGTTCTTC
>.|TRBJ1-1|TRBD1|TRBV19
CASSHDRGRTEAFF
TGTGCCAGTAGTCACGACAGGGGGCGTACTGAAGCTTTCTTT
>few|TRBJ1-1|TRBD1|TRBV6-6
CASSSPGTGGSEAFF
TGTGCCAGCAGTTCCCCCGGGACAGGGGGGTCTGAAGCTTTCTTT
>.|TRBJ1-1|.|TRBV5-1
CASSSIGGGNTEAFF
TGCGCCAGCAGCTCCATAGGGGGGGGGAACACTGAAGCTTTCTTT
>once|TRBJ2-4|TRBD2|TRBV7-2
CASSIRGGENIQYF
TGTGCCAGCAGCATCCGGGGGGGCGAAAACATTCAGTACTTC
>.|TRBJ1-1|.|TRBV11-3
CASSQNTEAFF
TGTGCCAGCAGCCAGAACACTGAAGCTTTCTTT
>few|TRBJ2-3|.|TRBV27
CASSLHSSTDTQYF
TGTGCCAGCAGTTTACACAGTAGCACAGATACGCAGTATTTT
>.|TRBJ2-1|TRBD1|TRBV30
CAWSTPGQSLNEQFF
TGTGCCTGGAGTACGCCGGGACAGAGCCTCAATGAGCAGTTCTTC
>.|TRBJ2-7|.|TRBV27
CASSWDFTSSYEQYF
TGTGCCAGCAGTTGGGACTTTACGAGCTCCTACGAGCAGTACTTC
>.|TRBJ1-6|TRBD1|TRBV9
CASSVGDRGSYNSPLHF
TGTGCCAGCAGCGTAGGGGACAGGGGCTCCTATAATTCACCCCTCCACTTT
>.|TRBJ2-7|.|TRBV28
CASSPTGISYEQYF
TGTGCCAGCAGCCCAACAGGGATTTCCTACGAGCAGTACTTC
>.|TRBJ1-6|.|TRBV9
CASSATPRALNSPLHF
TGTGCCAGCAGCGCAACGCCGCGGGCGCTGAATTCACCCCTCCACTTT
>.|TRBJ2-7|.|TRBV2
CASSEQGKSYEQYF
TGTGCCAGCAGTGAACAGGGGAAGTCCTACGAGCAGTACTTC
>few|TRBJ1-5|.|TRBV10-3
CAISEHDSNQPQHF
TGTGCCATCAGTGAACATGATAGCAATCAGCCCCAGCATTTT